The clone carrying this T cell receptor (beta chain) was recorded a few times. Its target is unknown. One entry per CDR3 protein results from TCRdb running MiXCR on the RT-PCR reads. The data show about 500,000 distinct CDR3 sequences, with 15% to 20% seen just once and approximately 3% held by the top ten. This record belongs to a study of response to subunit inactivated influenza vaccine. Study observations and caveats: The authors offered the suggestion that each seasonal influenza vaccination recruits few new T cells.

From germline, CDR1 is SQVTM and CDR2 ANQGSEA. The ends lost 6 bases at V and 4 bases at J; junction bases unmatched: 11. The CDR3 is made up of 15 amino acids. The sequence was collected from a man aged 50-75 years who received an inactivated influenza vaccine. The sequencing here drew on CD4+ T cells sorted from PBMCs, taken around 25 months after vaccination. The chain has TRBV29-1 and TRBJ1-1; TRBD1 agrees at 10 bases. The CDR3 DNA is TGCAGCGTCGCCCCGGGACAGGGGTCGACCACTGAAGCTTTCTTT. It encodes CSVAPGQGSTTEAFF.